The 22 T cell receptor beta chains below all came from one sample that was sequenced in a study of early T cells in non-severe SARS-CoV-2 infection. TCRdb re-derived calls from the 5' RACE reads in MiXCR, one entry per CDR3 protein. Of about 25,000 distinct CDR3 sequences listed, 5.5% are singletons. Sample: whole blood. The receptor source for this set is an adult who was a healthcare worker with PCR-confirmed SARS-CoV-2 infection or an uninfected control (not recorded which).

This clonotype was recorded at least ten times. The chain links TRBV12-3 or TRBV12-4 to TRBJ1-2; the D is unclear. Trimming stripped 4 bases from V and 2 bases from J, with 11 bases between. The CDR3 length is 14 residues. The CDR3 protein is CASSWVNQNYGYTF. CDR3 nucleotide sequence: TGTGCCAGCAGTTGGGTTAATCAAAACTATGGCTACACCTTC.

This clonotype was counted at least ten times. This chain joins TRBV5-4 and TRBJ2-2; D is unclear. CDR3 length: 13 amino acids. Germline V gives CDR1 SGHNT, CDR2 YYREEE (reference sequence). Between the trimmed V and J ends, which lost 2 bases and 6 bases, there was a span of 8 bases. The chain's CDR3 is CASSFGGAGELFF. The DNA for the CDR3 is TGTGCCAGCAGCTTCGGTGGGGCCGGGGAGCTGTTTTTT.

This clonotype was recorded at least ten times. This sequence joins TRBV7-6 and TRBJ2-1, with D maybe TRBD2 (5 bases). The length of the CDR3 is 14 residues. The germline V gene encodes CDR1 SGHVS and CDR2 FNYEAQ. V dropped 6 bases and J dropped 7 bases, with 16 bases sitting between them. CDR3 DNA: TGTGCCAGCAGTCCGCCCTGGGGAGCGAATGAGCAGTTCTTC. This translates into CASSPPWGANEQFF.

In its sample, this clonotype was seen many times. V is TRBV4-1 and J is TRBJ2-7; D possibly corresponds to TRBD1 (5 bases). This CDR3 has 13 residues. Germline V gene sequence: CDR1 MGHRA, CDR2 YSYEKL. The germline V and J ends were trimmed by 5 bases and 6 bases, with 14 bases remaining between them. CDR3 nucleotide sequence: TGCGCCAGCAGCTCAAGGTGGGGCGGCGAGCAGTACTTC. Amino acids: CASSSRWGGEQYF.

The gene calls are TRBV18 and TRBJ1-5; no clear D gene. This CDR3 is built from 15 residues. V was pared by 0 bases and J by 1 base, with 7 bases between. The germline V gene encodes CDR1 KGHSH and CDR2 LQKENI. The CDR3 loop is CASSPPGVSNQPQHF. CDR3 sequence (DNA): TGTGCCAGCTCACCACCCGGGGTAAGCAATCAGCCCCAGCATTTT.

This clonotype was observed a handful of times. The genes are TRBV18 and TRBJ2-1; the D gene is possibly TRBD2 (7 bases). The germline gives CDR1 KGHSH, CDR2 LQKENI. CDR3 length equals 16 residues. V gave up 3 bases and J gave up 7 bases, with 19 bases separating them. The CDR3 DNA reads as TGTGCCAGCTCACCGCCTTGGGGGGGCGCGAGGAATGAGCAGTTCTTC. Its protein is CASSPPWGGARNEQFF.

The sample holds many counts of this clonotype. The chain uses TRBV5-4 and TRBJ2-1; 8 nucleotides agree with TRBD1. The junction had 3 bases not matched to a gene; V was cut back by 2 bases and J by 8 bases. In germline, CDR1 is SGHNT, CDR2 YYREEE (reference sequence). There are 13 residues in the CDR3. Here the CDR3 reads CASSLDRGHEQFF. The CDR3 region has the DNA TGTGCCAGCAGCTTAGACAGGGGCCATGAGCAGTTCTTC.

In its sample, this clonotype was seen many times. The genes are TRBV7-2 and TRBJ2-3; 7 nucleotides agree with TRBD2. This CDR3 comprises 18 residues. Germline lookup yields CDR1 SGHTA and CDR2 FQGNSA. The ends lost 5 bases at V and 2 bases at J; junction bases unmatched: 16. CDR3 sequence (DNA): TGTGCCAGCAGCCCCAACCGGGGCGCGGGGGAAAACACAGATACGCAGTATTTT. Translation: CASSPNRGAGENTDTQYF. The full variable domain, rest sourced from reference TRBV7-2 and TRBJ2-3, is GAGVSQSPSNKVTEKGKDVELRCDPISGHTALYWYRQSLGQGLEFLIYFQGNSAPDKSGLPSDRFSAERTGGSVSTLTIQRTQQEDSAVYLCASSPNRGAGENTDTQYFGPGTRLTVL.

The table lists this clonotype with many counts. This chain links TRBV5-1 with TRBJ2-3; D is ambiguous. The germline V and J ends were trimmed by 4 bases and 2 bases, with 17 bases remaining between them. Germline V gives CDR1 SGHRS, CDR2 YFSETQ. The CDR3 loop spans 16 amino acids. CDR3 sequence (DNA): TGCGCCAGCAGCACCGAGGTCGAGTTTACCACAGATACGCAGTATTTT. Protein product: CASSTEVEFTTDTQYF.

This clonotype was seen at least ten times. V usage is TRBV20-1 and J usage is TRBJ1-1, with unresolved D. Germline V gene data show CDR1 as DFQATT and CDR2 as SNEGSKA (reference sequence). The CDR3 contains 16 residues. The V and J ends lost 1 base and 3 bases respectively, with 18 bases between them. The CDR3 here is CSARGGFGGPYTEAFF. The CDR3 coding sequence is TGCAGTGCTAGAGGAGGGTTTGGAGGCCCATACACTGAAGCTTTCTTT.

This clonotype was detected many times. The J gene is TRBJ2-7, the V gene TRBV28, with TRBD2 as a possible D gene (5 bases). Trimming shortened V by 3 bases and J by 2 bases, and 8 bases separated the two germline ends. In germline, CDR1 is MDHEN, CDR2 SYDVKM. The CDR3 is 13 amino acids. CDR3 bases: TGTGCCAGCAGTTTGAGGGTCCCCTACGAGCAGTACTTC. Protein sequence: CASSLRVPYEQYF.

By sample fraction, this clonotype is medium-sized (0.01 to 0.1%). V and J are TRBV27 and TRBJ2-7, with no clear D. The V and J ends lost 5 bases and 7 bases respectively, with 15 bases between them. Per germline, CDR1 MNHEY and CDR2 SMNVEV (reference sequence). The CDR3 length is 13 residues. CDR3 region: CASSVADRLEQYF. CDR3 nucleotides: TGTGCCAGCAGTGTTGCGGACCGCTTGGAGCAGTACTTC.

This clonotype was observed at least ten times. This rearrangement joins TRBV6-5 to TRBJ2-1; 8 positions match TRBD1. This CDR3 has 15 residues. Germline V gene sequence: CDR1 MNHEY, CDR2 SVGAGI. The ends lost 2 bases at V and 5 bases at J; junction bases unmatched: 5. The CDR3 protein is CASSYSRGQDNEQFF. The DNA of the CDR3 is TGTGCCAGCAGTTACAGCAGGGGGCAGGACAATGAGCAGTTCTTC.

This clonotype was picked up many times. The CDR3 spells CATSNDVAGLISGELFF. CDR3 DNA sequence: TGTGCCACCAGTAACGACGTTGCAGGTTTGATTTCCGGGGAGCTGTTTTTT. This sequence joins TRBV24-1 and TRBJ2-2; D is uncertain. Germline CDR1 reads KGHDR; CDR2 reads SFDVKD. The CDR3 length is 17 residues. Trimming took off 6 bases at V and 6 bases at J, with 22 bases between the two ends.

This clonotype has ten or more counts. This chain uses TRBV5-1 with TRBJ2-2; 7 bases match TRBD2. Germline V gene lookup returns CDR1 SGHRS and CDR2 YFSETQ. The CDR3 covers 14 residues. V lost 7 bases to trimming and J lost 6 bases; unmatched junction nucleotides: 9. CDR3 protein: CASGLTSWAGELFF. For the CDR3, the DNA is TGCGCCAGCGGACTGACTAGCTGGGCCGGGGAGCTGTTTTTT.

Ten or more counts support this clonotype. The chain's CDR3 is CASSLVFSWEKTQYF. The CDR3 bases are TGTGCCAGCAGCTTAGTATTTTCTTGGGAAAAGACCCAGTACTTC. The chain joins TRBV7-2 to TRBJ2-5; D not certain. Germline V gives CDR1 SGHTA, CDR2 FQGNSA. Trimming stripped 1 base from V and 6 bases from J, with 15 bases between. This CDR3 contains 15 residues.

V and J are TRBV7-2 and TRBJ2-7; perhaps TRBD1 as D (6 bases). Between the trimmed V and J ends, which lost 1 base and 2 bases, there was a span of 12 bases. This CDR3 has 15 amino acids. Germline V gives CDR1 SGHTA, CDR2 FQGNSA. The CDR3 here is CASSLGTASTYEQYF. The CDR3 nucleotides read TGTGCCAGCAGCTTAGGGACAGCCTCCACCTACGAGCAGTACTTC.

The table lists this clonotype with many counts. CDR3 sequence: CASSLRNSGGKETQYF. The CDR3, as DNA: TGTGCCAGCAGCTTACGTAATAGCGGGGGGAAAGAGACCCAGTACTTC. The gene calls are TRBV7-2 and TRBJ2-5; 10 bases map to TRBD2. Trimming took 2 bases from V and 3 from J; bases not matched to a gene: 6. Germline-derived CDR1 and CDR2 are SGHTA and FQGNSA. CDR3 length: 16 residues.

The CDR3 nucleotides are TGTGCCAGCCCCCAGATGAACACTGAAGCTTTCTTT. Residues: CASPQMNTEAFF. This sequence joins TRBV27 and TRBJ1-1, with no clear D. V was trimmed by 8 bases and J by 0 bases, leaving 7 bases between them. The CDR3 has 12 residues. Germline CDR1 MNHEY, CDR2 SMNVEV (reference sequence).

Ten or more counts support this clonotype. This chain connects TRBV29-1 to TRBJ2-4; perhaps TRBD1 as D (6 bases). The CDR3 extends over 12 amino acids. The germline CDR1 and CDR2 sequences are SQVTM and ANQGSEA. V lost 4 bases, J lost 6 bases, and 10 bases lay in between. CDR3 coding DNA: TGCAGCGTTGGATCGGACAGAAACATTCAGTACTTC. Translated, it gives CSVGSDRNIQYF.

This clonotype is deemed medium-sized. The chain joins TRBV6-5 to TRBJ2-1, with TRBD2 matching over 7 bases. Germline CDR1 MNHEY, CDR2 SVGAGI. The CDR3 is 14 amino acids. Unmatched junction bases numbered 7, after V lost 5 bases and J lost 6 bases. The CDR3 spells CASSGQREVNEQFF. In DNA form, the CDR3 reads TGTGCCAGCAGTGGCCAGCGGGAAGTCAATGAGCAGTTCTTC.

This clonotype has at least ten counts. The gene calls are TRBV2 and TRBJ2-1; 10 bases align to TRBD1. Germline CDR1 reads SNHLY; CDR2 reads FYNNEI. V was clipped by 10 bases and J by 1 base; unmatched bases: 7. The CDR3 loop spans 15 amino acids. CDR3 DNA sequence: TGTGCCACCCTCCCGGGACAGGGGTCCTACAATGAGCAGTTCTTC. This gives the protein CATLPGQGSYNEQFF.